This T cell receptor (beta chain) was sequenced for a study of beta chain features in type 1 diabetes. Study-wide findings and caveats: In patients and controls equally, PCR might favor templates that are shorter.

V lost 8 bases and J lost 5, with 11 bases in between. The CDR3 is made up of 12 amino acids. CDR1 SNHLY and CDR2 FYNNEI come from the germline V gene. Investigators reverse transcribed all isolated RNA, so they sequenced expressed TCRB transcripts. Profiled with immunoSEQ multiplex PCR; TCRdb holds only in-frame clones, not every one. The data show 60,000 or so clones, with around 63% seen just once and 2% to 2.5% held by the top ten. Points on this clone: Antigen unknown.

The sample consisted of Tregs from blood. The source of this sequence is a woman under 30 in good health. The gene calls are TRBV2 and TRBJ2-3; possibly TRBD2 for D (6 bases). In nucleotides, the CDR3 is TGTGCCAGCGGTGGGCGGGGAGATACGCAGTATTTT. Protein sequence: CASGGRGDTQYF.